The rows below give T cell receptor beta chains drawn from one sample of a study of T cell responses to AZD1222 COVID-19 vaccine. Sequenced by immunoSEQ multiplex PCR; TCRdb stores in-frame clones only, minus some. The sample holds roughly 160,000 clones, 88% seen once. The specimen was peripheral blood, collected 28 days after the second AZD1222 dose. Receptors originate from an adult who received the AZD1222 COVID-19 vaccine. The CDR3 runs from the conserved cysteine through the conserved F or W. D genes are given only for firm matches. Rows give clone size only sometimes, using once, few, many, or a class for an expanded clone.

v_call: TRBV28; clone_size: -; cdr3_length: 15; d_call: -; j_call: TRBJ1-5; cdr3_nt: TGTGCCAGCACCCCCCTCAGGGTTGACAATCAGCCCCAGCATTTT; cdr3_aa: CASTPLRVDNQPQHF
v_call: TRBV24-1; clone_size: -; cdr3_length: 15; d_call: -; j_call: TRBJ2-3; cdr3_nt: TGTGCCACCAGTGATGGTCAGATTGGCACAGATACGCAGTATTTT; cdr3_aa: CATSDGQIGTDTQYF
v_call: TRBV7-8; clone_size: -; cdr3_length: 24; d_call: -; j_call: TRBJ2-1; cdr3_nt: TGTGCCAGCAGCCCGCCCTGGCCCCCTGGACAATCTCTCACCTTGGGGAGGTCCTACAATGAGCAGTTCTTC; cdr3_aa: CASSPPWPPGQSLTLGRSYNEQFF
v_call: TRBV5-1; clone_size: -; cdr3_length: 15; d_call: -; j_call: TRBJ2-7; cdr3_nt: TGCGCCAGCAGCTCTACGACAGGTGCTCTGGGGGAGCAGTACTTC; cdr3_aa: CASSSTTGALGEQYF
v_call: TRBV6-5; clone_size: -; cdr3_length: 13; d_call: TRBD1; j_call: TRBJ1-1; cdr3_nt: TGTGCCAGCAGGACAGGGTCTGGTACTGAAGCTTTCTTT; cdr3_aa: CASRTGSGTEAFF
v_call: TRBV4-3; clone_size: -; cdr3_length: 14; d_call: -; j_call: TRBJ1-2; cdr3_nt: TGCGCCAGCAGCCCCGCGGGGGGCAACTATGGCTACACCTTC; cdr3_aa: CASSPAGGNYGYTF
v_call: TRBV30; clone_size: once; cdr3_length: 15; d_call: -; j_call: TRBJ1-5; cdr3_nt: TGTGCCTGGAGTTCCGGGACACTAAGCAATCAGCCCCAGCATTTT; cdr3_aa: CAWSSGTLSNQPQHF
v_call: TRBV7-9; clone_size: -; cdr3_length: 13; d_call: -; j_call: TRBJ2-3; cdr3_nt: TGTGCCAGCAGCTCAGAATTTACAGATACGCAGTATTTT; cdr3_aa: CASSSEFTDTQYF
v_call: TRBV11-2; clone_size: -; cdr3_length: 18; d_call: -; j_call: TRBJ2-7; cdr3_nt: TGTGCCAGCAGCCCAAGGGCAGGGGCGGCCATTCCTACCTACGAGCAGTACTTC; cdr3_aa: CASSPRAGAAIPTYEQYF
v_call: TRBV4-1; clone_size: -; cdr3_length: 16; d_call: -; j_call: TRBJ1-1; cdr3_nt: TGCGCCAGCAGCCCCGGACCCGGCGGGATGAACACTGAAGCTTTCTTT; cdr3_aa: CASSPGPGGMNTEAFF
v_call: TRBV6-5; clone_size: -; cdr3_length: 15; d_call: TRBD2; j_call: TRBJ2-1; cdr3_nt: TGTGCCAGCAGTATTTCTAGCGGAGACTACAATGAGCAGTTCTTC; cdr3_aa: CASSISSGDYNEQFF
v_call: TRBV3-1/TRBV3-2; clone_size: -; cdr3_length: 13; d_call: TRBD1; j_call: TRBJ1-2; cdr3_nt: TGTGCCAGCAGACTAACAGGGGTGGATGGCTACACCTTC; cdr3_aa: CASRLTGVDGYTF
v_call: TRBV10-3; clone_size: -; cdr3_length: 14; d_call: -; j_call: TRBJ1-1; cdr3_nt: TGTGCCATCAGTAGGACAGACATGAACACTGAAGCTTTCTTT; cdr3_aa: CAISRTDMNTEAFF
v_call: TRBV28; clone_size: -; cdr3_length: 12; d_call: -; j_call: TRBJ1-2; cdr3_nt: TGTGCCAGCACCCGAAACGGGGACGGCTACACCTTC; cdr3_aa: CASTRNGDGYTF
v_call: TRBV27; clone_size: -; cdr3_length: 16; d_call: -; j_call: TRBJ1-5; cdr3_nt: TGTGCCAGCAGTCAATCCAGACTGCTCTCGAATCAGCCCCAGCATTTT; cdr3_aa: CASSQSRLLSNQPQHF
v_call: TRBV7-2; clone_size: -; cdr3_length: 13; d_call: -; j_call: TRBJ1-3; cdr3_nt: TGTGCCACCAGGGTGTTGACTGGAAACACCATATATTTT; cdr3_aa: CATRVLTGNTIYF
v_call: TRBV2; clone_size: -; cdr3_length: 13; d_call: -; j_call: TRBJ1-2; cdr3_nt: TGTGCCAGCAGTCCGGACGGTAACTATGGCTACACCTTC; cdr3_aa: CASSPDGNYGYTF
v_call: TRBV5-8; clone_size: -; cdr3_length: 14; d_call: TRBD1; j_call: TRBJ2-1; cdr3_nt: TGTGCCAGCAGCCCCCGGGACAGGTATAATGAGCAGTTCTTC; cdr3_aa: CASSPRDRYNEQFF
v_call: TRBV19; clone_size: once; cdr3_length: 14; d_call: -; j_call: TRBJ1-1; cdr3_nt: TGTGCCAGTAGTACGAGCATTGGGGGCACTGAAGCTTTCTTT; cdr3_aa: CASSTSIGGTEAFF
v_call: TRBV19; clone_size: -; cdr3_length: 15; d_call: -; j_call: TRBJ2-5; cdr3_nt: TGTGCCAGTAGTATAGCGGGGCAGAACCAAGAGACCCAGTACTTC; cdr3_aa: CASSIAGQNQETQYF
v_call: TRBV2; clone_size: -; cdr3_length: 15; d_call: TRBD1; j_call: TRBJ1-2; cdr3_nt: TGTGCCAGCAGTCCACCGGGACAGGGGTTATATGGCTACACCTTC; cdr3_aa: CASSPPGQGLYGYTF
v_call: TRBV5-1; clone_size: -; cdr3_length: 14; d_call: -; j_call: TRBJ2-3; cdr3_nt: TGCGCCAGCAGAAGGGGAGTTGGCACAGATACGCAGTATTTT; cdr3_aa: CASRRGVGTDTQYF
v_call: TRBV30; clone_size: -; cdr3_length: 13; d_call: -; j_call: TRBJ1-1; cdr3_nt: TGTGCCTGGAGTAGACAGCAGTACACTGAAGCTTTCTTT; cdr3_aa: CAWSRQQYTEAFF
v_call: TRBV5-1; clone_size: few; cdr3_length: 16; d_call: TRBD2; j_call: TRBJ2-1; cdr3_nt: TGCGCCAGCAGCCCGGGACTAGCGGGGGGGCCATACGAGCAGTTCTTC; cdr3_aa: CASSPGLAGGPYEQFF
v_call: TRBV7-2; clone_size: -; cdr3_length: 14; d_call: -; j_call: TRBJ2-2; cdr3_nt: TGTGCCAGCAACCCGGGGCCGACCGCCGGGGAGCTGTTTTTT; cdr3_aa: CASNPGPTAGELFF
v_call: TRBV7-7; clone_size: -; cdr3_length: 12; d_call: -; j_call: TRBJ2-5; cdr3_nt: TGTGGGGTGACGGGGTTAGGAGAGACCCAGTACTTC; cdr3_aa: CGVTGLGETQYF
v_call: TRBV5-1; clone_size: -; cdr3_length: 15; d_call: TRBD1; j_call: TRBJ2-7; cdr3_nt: TGCGCCAGCAGCCCAGGACAGGGGATCACCTACGAGCAGTACTTC; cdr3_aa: CASSPGQGITYEQYF
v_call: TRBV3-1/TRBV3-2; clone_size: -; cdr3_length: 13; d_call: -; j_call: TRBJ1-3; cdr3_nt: TGTGCCAGCAGCCGGCAAATAGGAAACACCATATATTTT; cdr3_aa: CASSRQIGNTIYF
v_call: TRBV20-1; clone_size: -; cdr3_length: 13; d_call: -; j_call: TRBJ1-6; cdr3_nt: TGCAGTGCTAGTGGGCAAGGGGGTCAGGCCCTCCACTTT; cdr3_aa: CSASGQGGQALHF
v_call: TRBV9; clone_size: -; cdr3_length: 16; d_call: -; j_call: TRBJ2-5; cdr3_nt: TGTGCCAGCAGCGTAGGGGCGGGGTTCTCCAAAGAGACCCAGTACTTC; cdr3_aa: CASSVGAGFSKETQYF
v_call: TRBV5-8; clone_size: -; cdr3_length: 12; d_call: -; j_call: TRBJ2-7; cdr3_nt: TGTGCCAGCAGCCACGACAGCTACGAGCAGTACTTC; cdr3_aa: CASSHDSYEQYF
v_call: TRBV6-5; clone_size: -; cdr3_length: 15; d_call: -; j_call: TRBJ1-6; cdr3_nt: TGTGCCAGCAGATCCCGTGCGGGCGGTAATTCACCCCTCCACTTT; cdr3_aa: CASRSRAGGNSPLHF
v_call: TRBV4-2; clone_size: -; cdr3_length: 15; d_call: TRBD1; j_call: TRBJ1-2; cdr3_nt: TGTGCCAGCAGCTTCGAACAGGGGGCGGAAAATGGCTACACCTTC; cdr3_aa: CASSFEQGAENGYTF
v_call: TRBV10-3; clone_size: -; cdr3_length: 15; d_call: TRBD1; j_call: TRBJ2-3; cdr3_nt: TGTGCCATCAGTTTTACAGGGGGCGGCACAGATACGCAGTATTTT; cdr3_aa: CAISFTGGGTDTQYF
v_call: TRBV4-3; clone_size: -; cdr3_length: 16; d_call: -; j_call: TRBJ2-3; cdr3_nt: TGCGCCAGCAGCCAAGGGAGGGGGGCGTGGGGAGATACGCAGTATTTT; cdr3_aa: CASSQGRGAWGDTQYF
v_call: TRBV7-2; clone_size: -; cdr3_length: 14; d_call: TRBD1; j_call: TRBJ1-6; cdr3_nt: TGTGCCAGCAGCGGGGACAGGGTTTTTTCACCCCTCCACTTT; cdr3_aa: CASSGDRVFSPLHF
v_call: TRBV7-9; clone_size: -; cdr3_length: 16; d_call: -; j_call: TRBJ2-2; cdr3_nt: TGTGCCAGCAGCTCCGCGGCGGGGACCAACACCGGGGAGCTGTTTTTT; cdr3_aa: CASSSAAGTNTGELFF
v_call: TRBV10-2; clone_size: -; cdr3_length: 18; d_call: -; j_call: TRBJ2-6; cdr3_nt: TGCGCCAGCAGTACGGAGCTATCGCGGTACTCTGGGGCCAACGTCCTGACTTTC; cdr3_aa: CASSTELSRYSGANVLTF
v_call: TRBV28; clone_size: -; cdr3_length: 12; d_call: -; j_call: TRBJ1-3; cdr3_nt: TGTGCCAGCAGTTTATTCGGAAACACCATATATTTT; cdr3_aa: CASSLFGNTIYF
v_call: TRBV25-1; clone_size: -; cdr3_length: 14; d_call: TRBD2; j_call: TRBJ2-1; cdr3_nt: TGTGCCAGCAGTACGCGGGGGACCTACAATGAGCAGTTCTTC; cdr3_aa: CASSTRGTYNEQFF